These T cell receptor beta chains were read from a single sample in a study of OX40 agonist ivuxolimab in advanced cancers. The data were produced by immunoSEQ multiplex PCR, yet TCRdb's version contains in-frame clones alone and is incomplete. This table holds tens of thousands of clones, around 77% found once. The material was CD4+ or CD8+ T cells sorted from blood, obtained in a trial of the OX40 agonist ivuxolimab. These receptors came from an adult with an advanced solid tumor such as melanoma, head and neck, liver or kidney cancer. The CDR3 runs from the conserved cysteine through the conserved F or W. Fields, in order: CDR3 length, J gene, clone size, V gene, D gene, CDR3 DNA, CDR3 protein. The D gene is left open where the match is weak. Expanded clones get a size class; other rows say once, few or many, or leave the size out.

len: 14
j_gene: TRBJ1-3
abundance: .
v_gene: TRBV6-5
d_gene: .
CDR3nt: TGTGCCAGCAGCCGCCCGGGACGAGGAAACACCATATATTTT
CDR3aa: CASSRPGRGNTIYF

len: 13
j_gene: TRBJ2-5
abundance: few
v_gene: TRBV15
d_gene: .
CDR3nt: TGTGCCACCAGCAGAGGCGGGGGCGAGACCCAGTACTTC
CDR3aa: CATSRGGGETQYF

len: 14
j_gene: TRBJ2-5
abundance: .
v_gene: TRBV6-1
d_gene: TRBD1
CDR3nt: TGTGCCAGCAGTGACATTGACAGGGAAGAGACCCAGTACTTC
CDR3aa: CASSDIDREETQYF

len: 13
j_gene: TRBJ2-5
abundance: .
v_gene: TRBV6-5
d_gene: .
CDR3nt: TGTGCCAGCAGTAACCCTCAAGCGGAGACCCAGTACTTC
CDR3aa: CASSNPQAETQYF

len: 14
j_gene: TRBJ2-7
abundance: .
v_gene: TRBV7-9
d_gene: TRBD1
CDR3nt: TGTGCCAGCAGCGATGGGACAGGGGATTACGAGCAGTACTTC
CDR3aa: CASSDGTGDYEQYF

len: 14
j_gene: TRBJ2-7
abundance: .
v_gene: TRBV4-3
d_gene: .
CDR3nt: TGCGCCAGCAGCCAAGGGATACAGCTCTACGAGCAGTACTTC
CDR3aa: CASSQGIQLYEQYF

len: 14
j_gene: TRBJ1-2
abundance: few
v_gene: TRBV6-1
d_gene: TRBD1
CDR3nt: TGTGCCAGCAGTTCCCAGGGGGGGGGCAATGGCTACACCTTC
CDR3aa: CASSSQGGGNGYTF

len: 15
j_gene: TRBJ2-7
abundance: few
v_gene: TRBV11-2
d_gene: .
CDR3nt: TGTGCCAGCAGCTTAGCGGGGAGCACTTTATACGAGCAGTACTTC
CDR3aa: CASSLAGSTLYEQYF

len: 14
j_gene: TRBJ1-3
abundance: medium-sized
v_gene: TRBV19
d_gene: .
CDR3nt: TGTGCCAGTAGTGGGTGGGACTCTGGAAACACCATATATTTT
CDR3aa: CASSGWDSGNTIYF

len: 17
j_gene: TRBJ1-4
abundance: .
v_gene: TRBV30
d_gene: .
CDR3nt: TGTGCCTGGAGTTGGGGGGGGGCCCTAGCCGAGAATGAAAAACTGTTTTTT
CDR3aa: CAWSWGGALAENEKLFF

len: 14
j_gene: TRBJ2-1
abundance: few
v_gene: TRBV21-1
d_gene: .
CDR3nt: TGTGCCAGCAGCAACCGGGGGGCCCCCAATGAGCAGTTCTTC
CDR3aa: CASSNRGAPNEQFF

len: 16
j_gene: TRBJ2-5
abundance: .
v_gene: TRBV19
d_gene: .
CDR3nt: TGTGCCAGTAGTATGGATGGGAGCAGGTTACAAGAGACCCAGTACTTC
CDR3aa: CASSMDGSRLQETQYF

len: 13
j_gene: TRBJ2-1
abundance: .
v_gene: TRBV2
d_gene: TRBD2
CDR3nt: TGTGCCGGGTCCCTAGCGGCGTACAATGAGCAGTTCTTC
CDR3aa: CAGSLAAYNEQFF

len: 15
j_gene: TRBJ1-2
abundance: few
v_gene: TRBV5-6
d_gene: .
CDR3nt: TGTGCCAGCAGCTTGCCGTGGCAGGCTAACTATGGCTACACCTTC
CDR3aa: CASSLPWQANYGYTF

len: 15
j_gene: TRBJ1-1
abundance: .
v_gene: TRBV7-8
d_gene: .
CDR3nt: TGTGCCAGCAGCTCCTGGGGTCCAGGGGACACTGAAGCTTTCTTT
CDR3aa: CASSSWGPGDTEAFF

len: 13
j_gene: TRBJ1-3
abundance: few
v_gene: TRBV11-2
d_gene: .
CDR3nt: TGTGCCAGCAGCGGGGAGGGCCTGGCCACCATATATTTT
CDR3aa: CASSGEGLATIYF

len: 14
j_gene: TRBJ1-4
abundance: .
v_gene: TRBV7-2
d_gene: .
CDR3nt: TGTGCCAGCAGCTCACCCCAGTATCGGGGAAAACTGTTTTTT
CDR3aa: CASSSPQYRGKLFF

len: 14
j_gene: TRBJ1-2
abundance: .
v_gene: TRBV6-5
d_gene: TRBD1
CDR3nt: TGTGCCAGCAGTTCACCGGGACAGACTTTATCCGACACCTTC
CDR3aa: CASSSPGQTLSDTF

len: 12
j_gene: TRBJ1-2
abundance: .
v_gene: TRBV9
d_gene: .
CDR3nt: TGTGCCAGCAGCGGAATCGGATATGGCTACACCTTC
CDR3aa: CASSGIGYGYTF

len: 15
j_gene: TRBJ1-1
abundance: .
v_gene: TRBV19
d_gene: .
CDR3nt: TGTGCCACCATAGCGGAGGGAGGGTTTCACACTGAAGCTTTCTTT
CDR3aa: CATIAEGGFHTEAFF

len: 12
j_gene: TRBJ1-1
abundance: once
v_gene: TRBV7-9
d_gene: .
CDR3nt: TGTGCCAGCAGCTTAGAGAACACTGAAGCTTTCTTT
CDR3aa: CASSLENTEAFF

len: 12
j_gene: TRBJ1-1
abundance: .
v_gene: TRBV29-1
d_gene: .
CDR3nt: TGCAGCGTGCGGGCCGTGAACACTGAAGCTTTCTTT
CDR3aa: CSVRAVNTEAFF

len: 14
j_gene: TRBJ1-5
abundance: .
v_gene: TRBV7-8
d_gene: TRBD1
CDR3nt: TGTGCCAGCAAGATGGGACAGGGGGCTCAGCCCCAGCATTTT
CDR3aa: CASKMGQGAQPQHF

len: 14
j_gene: TRBJ2-7
abundance: .
v_gene: TRBV5-5
d_gene: TRBD1
CDR3nt: TGTGCCAGCAGCCATCGGACAGGTAGTTACGAGCAGTACTTC
CDR3aa: CASSHRTGSYEQYF

len: 14
j_gene: TRBJ1-1
abundance: .
v_gene: TRBV7-9
d_gene: .
CDR3nt: TGTGCCAGCAGCTCTTCCCAGGACAGCGATGAAGCTTTCTTT
CDR3aa: CASSSSQDSDEAFF

len: 15
j_gene: TRBJ2-2
abundance: .
v_gene: TRBV30
d_gene: TRBD1
CDR3nt: TGTGCCTGGGAGGGGACAGGGCCCCTAGCCGGGGAGCTGTTTTTT
CDR3aa: CAWEGTGPLAGELFF

len: 15
j_gene: TRBJ2-1
abundance: .
v_gene: TRBV6-5
d_gene: TRBD2
CDR3nt: TGTGCCAGCAGTCAGAGCGGGGGGAGTTACAATGAGCAGTTCTTC
CDR3aa: CASSQSGGSYNEQFF

len: 14
j_gene: TRBJ2-7
abundance: .
v_gene: TRBV5-4
d_gene: .
CDR3nt: TGTGCCAGCAGCCCCCCGGGCGGAAATTACGAGCAGTACTTC
CDR3aa: CASSPPGGNYEQYF

len: 15
j_gene: TRBJ2-4
abundance: .
v_gene: TRBV12-5
d_gene: TRBD2
CDR3nt: TGTGCTAGTGGTTTGGATCGGGAGGACAAAAACATTCAGTACTTC
CDR3aa: CASGLDREDKNIQYF

len: 15
j_gene: TRBJ2-5
abundance: few
v_gene: TRBV6-6
d_gene: TRBD2
CDR3nt: TGTGCCACGCAGGAGGGCGCGGGGGTTCAAGAGACCCAGTACTTC
CDR3aa: CATQEGAGVQETQYF

len: 14
j_gene: TRBJ2-2
abundance: .
v_gene: TRBV19
d_gene: .
CDR3nt: TGTGCCAGTATAGGCAGGGCGAACACCGGGGAGCTGTTTTTT
CDR3aa: CASIGRANTGELFF

len: 14
j_gene: TRBJ2-7
abundance: .
v_gene: TRBV30
d_gene: .
CDR3nt: TGTGCCTGGAGTGTCGGCCCTCACGGGTACGAGCAGTACTTC
CDR3aa: CAWSVGPHGYEQYF

len: 16
j_gene: TRBJ2-5
abundance: .
v_gene: TRBV4-2
d_gene: TRBD1
CDR3nt: TGTGCCAGCAGCCCCGGTGGACAGGGGGCCGGGGAGACCCAGTACTTC
CDR3aa: CASSPGGQGAGETQYF

len: 16
j_gene: TRBJ2-5
abundance: few
v_gene: TRBV11-2
d_gene: TRBD1
CDR3nt: TGTGCCAGCAGCTTGGGGGGACAGGGGCTTCAAGAGACCCAGTACTTC
CDR3aa: CASSLGGQGLQETQYF

len: 14
j_gene: TRBJ1-4
abundance: few
v_gene: TRBV6-4
d_gene: TRBD1
CDR3nt: TGTGCCAGCAGCGACAGGGCCAACTCAGGAAAACTGTTTTTT
CDR3aa: CASSDRANSGKLFF

len: 12
j_gene: TRBJ2-1
abundance: .
v_gene: TRBV4-2
d_gene: TRBD2
CDR3nt: TGTGCCAGCAGTTCGGGACTAGCGGGGGAATTCTTC
CDR3aa: CASSSGLAGEFF

len: 14
j_gene: TRBJ1-2
abundance: few
v_gene: TRBV11-2
d_gene: .
CDR3nt: TGTGCCAGCAGCTTGACGCCAGGCCGCTATGGCTACACCTTC
CDR3aa: CASSLTPGRYGYTF

len: 14
j_gene: TRBJ1-1
abundance: few
v_gene: TRBV4-1
d_gene: .
CDR3nt: TGCGCCAGCAGCCAAGTTGGGACGGGCACTGAAGCTTTCTTT
CDR3aa: CASSQVGTGTEAFF

len: 15
j_gene: TRBJ1-2
abundance: .
v_gene: TRBV9
d_gene: .
CDR3nt: TGTGCCAGCAGCGTAGTTAGCGGGCAAAGAGATGGCTACACCTTC
CDR3aa: CASSVVSGQRDGYTF

len: 15
j_gene: TRBJ1-1
abundance: .
v_gene: TRBV29-1
d_gene: .
CDR3nt: TGCAGCGTTGAAGACGTGGAGGGGTTGAACACTGAAGCTTTCTTT
CDR3aa: CSVEDVEGLNTEAFF

len: 15
j_gene: TRBJ1-6
abundance: .
v_gene: TRBV30
d_gene: TRBD1
CDR3nt: TGTGCCTGGCAACAGGGGGCCGGGGATAATTCACCCCTCCACTTT
CDR3aa: CAWQQGAGDNSPLHF